This TCR beta chain stems from a study of Ad26.COV2.S vaccination and SARS-CoV-2 variants. Study-wide background: Donor got 5x10^10 or 1x10^11 viral particles of Ad26.COV2.S.

Study findings and constraints: Substantial breadth was reportedly displayed by spike-specific CD8+ and CD4+ T cell responses after vaccination. With respect to non-spike TCR breadth, vaccine and placebo recipients were similar.

Assay: immunoSEQ multiplex PCR; the TCRdb copy retains only in-frame clones and omits some. The data contain about 350,000 clones, 88% of them singletons. Germline V CDR1 and CDR2: SEHNR, FQNEAQ (reference sequence). Between the trimmed V and J ends, which lost 4 bases and 0 bases, there was a span of 8 bases. The CDR3 contains 14 residues. Noted treatment: around 19 received Ad26.COV2.S at low or high dose, single or two shots; about 5 received placebo; per-sample allocation not given. Each sample was drawn 63 days after the first injection (of vaccine or placebo). An adult aged 18-55 years in Boston served as the donor. As to this clone: Antigen unknown.

The sample consisted of peripheral blood, taken in a trial of Ad26.COV2.S vaccine versus placebo. The chain combines TRBV7-9 with TRBJ2-3; the D is unclear. The clonotype originates from a person between 18 and 65 years old who received the Ad26.COV2.S COVID-19 vaccine or a placebo. The DNA of the CDR3 is TGTGCCAGCAGCTATCAGGTCAGCACAGATACGCAGTATTTT. Protein: CASSYQVSTDTQYF.